This is a list of T cell receptor beta chains from one sample in a study of T cell responses to AZD1222 COVID-19 vaccine. Using immunoSEQ multiplex PCR, the repertoire was profiled, and TCRdb retains in-frame clones only, with some absent. The repertoire holds approximately 190,000 clones, with 85% to 95% as singletons. The starting material was peripheral blood, obtained on day 0 of AZD1222 vaccination. Receptor source: an adult in good health. Each CDR3 is given with its conserved first and last residue.

j_gene	len	v_gene	CDR3aa
TRBJ2-5	16	TRBV2	CASSASERGLGETQYF
TRBJ1-4	13	TRBV6-5	CASTDVSSEKLFF
TRBJ1-1	15	TRBV4-1	CASSQGRGGSDLAFF
TRBJ1-1	14	TRBV5-1	CASSLSTGSTEAFF
TRBJ1-2	16	TRBV6-5	CASSYSGRPLPYGYTF
TRBJ1-3	13	TRBV27	CASSPGWGNTIYF
TRBJ1-5	14	TRBV4-2	CASSQGAGNQPQHF
TRBJ2-7	15	TRBV18	CASSPGQGSRGEQYF
TRBJ1-2	17	TRBV11-2	CASSPRGDRGSNYGYTF
TRBJ2-7	13	TRBV6-5	CASSRDRAYEQYF
TRBJ1-3	12	TRBV29-1	CSGGLGMDTIYF
TRBJ2-3	13	TRBV6-1	CASSEAPDRPSDF
TRBJ1-6	14	TRBV2	CASSRADRASPLHF
TRBJ2-7	13	TRBV6-6	CASSPREAGEQYF
TRBJ1-5	13	TRBV6-5	CASRGTVDQPQHF
TRBJ1-5	12	TRBV7-2	CASSLVHQPQHF
TRBJ1-2	15	TRBV7-2	CASSLQSGQGSGYTF
TRBJ2-1	15	TRBV7-2	CASSSPGLDHNEQFF
TRBJ2-3	17	TRBV3-1/TRBV3-2	CASSQDWASGGTDTQYF
TRBJ1-1	13	TRBV27	CASSFLGDTEAFF
TRBJ1-1	13	TRBV12-3/TRBV12-4	CASSSQVNTEAFF
TRBJ2-1	13	TRBV29-1	CSVSGLLRSEQFF
TRBJ1-1	16	TRBV16	CASSQWVPVLNTEAFF
TRBJ2-1	16	TRBV5-1	CASSFTGTSGSNEQFF
TRBJ2-7	11	TRBV21-1	CASSMGRLQYF
TRBJ2-7	16	TRBV27	CASSVKLGVGDYEQYF
TRBJ2-1	16	TRBV7-2	CASSFQARQAYNEQFF
TRBJ1-6	14	TRBV27	CASSYLQGNSPLHF